The 10 T cell receptor beta chains below come from one sample, sequenced in a study of blood T cell repertoires in COVID-19. Profiling relied on immunoSEQ multiplex PCR, and the TCRdb table lists in-frame clones only, not all of them. The profile shows 450,000 to 500,000 clones, about 85% of them singletons. The sample was PBMCs or T cells enriched from blood (not recorded which). These receptors all stem from a woman aged 18-29 years who had recovered from COVID-19.

The genes are TRBV6-5 and TRBJ1-6; D might be TRBD1 (5 bases). The CDR3 has 14 residues. V was shortened by 10 bases and J by 6 bases, with 16 bases between the two germline ends. Germline V gives CDR1 MNHEY, CDR2 SVGAGI. The CDR3 spells CATAGDALNSPLHF. For the CDR3, the DNA is TGTGCCACGGCGGGGGACGCGCTTAATTCACCCCTCCACTTT.

The genes are TRBV28 and TRBJ1-1; 7 bases align to TRBD1. V trimming: 10 bases; J trimming: 4 bases; junction bases outside the gene matches: 15. This CDR3 has 15 amino acids. Germline V gene sequence: CDR1 MDHEN, CDR2 SYDVKM. This CDR3 is CATLHTAYRGTEAFF. The CDR3 DNA is TGTGCCACCCTTCATACAGCTTACAGGGGCACTGAAGCTTTCTTT.

The chain combines TRBV27 with TRBJ1-2; D is undetermined. The CDR3 covers 13 residues. The germline V and J ends were trimmed by 10 bases and 8 bases, with 20 bases remaining between them. Germline lookup yields CDR1 MNHEY and CDR2 SMNVEV (reference sequence). In nucleotides, the CDR3 is TGTGCCATCTCTAAAGGTGTCGGGTCGGGCTACACCTTC. Protein: CAISKGVGSGYTF.

The CDR3: CASSLDIQDTEAFF. CDR3 bases: TGTGCCAGCAGCTTAGATATACAGGACACTGAAGCTTTCTTT. The chain joins TRBV11-2 to TRBJ1-1; maybe TRBD1 (5 bases). Germline V gene data show CDR1 as SGHAT and CDR2 as FQNNGV. The CDR3 totals 14 residues. With 0 bases removed from V and 3 bases from J, the gap between germline ends came to 8 bases.

The gene calls are TRBV5-1 and TRBJ1-2; 7 nucleotides agree with TRBD1. The CDR3 spans 14 residues. Per the germline V gene, CDR1 is SGHRS and CDR2 is YFSETQ. V lost 5 bases and J lost 3; bases outside the gene matches: 7. CDR3 residues: CASSDQGGDYGYTF. The DNA for the CDR3 is TGCGCCAGCAGTGATCAGGGGGGCGACTATGGCTACACCTTC.

The chain employs TRBV29-1 and TRBJ2-3; 13 nucleotides agree with TRBD2. Germline V gives CDR1 SQVTM, CDR2 ANQGSEA. V trimming: 5 bases; J trimming: 2 bases; junction bases outside the gene matches: 7. This CDR3 comprises 16 residues. CDR3 sequence (DNA): TGCAGCGTTCTTGGACTAGCGGGAGCCTACACAGATACGCAGTATTTT. It specifies CSVLGLAGAYTDTQYF.

V usage is TRBV28 and J usage is TRBJ1-5, with D unresolved. This CDR3 is 16 amino acids long. CDR1 and CDR2 from the germline V gene are MDHEN and SYDVKM. The V end lost 5 bases, the J end lost 4 bases, and 18 bases lay between the germline ends. The CDR3 nucleotides are TGTGCCAGCAGTCCCGCGTTGGTCGAATTAAATCAGCCCCAGCATTTT. Translation: CASSPALVELNQPQHF. Based on the CDR3 plus reference TRBV28 and TRBJ1-5, the full variable domain is DVKVTQSSRYLVKRTGEKVFLECVQDMDHENMFWYRQDPGLGLRLIYFSYDVKMKEKGDIPEGYSVSREKKERFSLILESASTNQTSMYLCASSPALVELNQPQHFGDGTRLSIL.

The chain combines TRBV5-1 with TRBJ2-5, with 7 bases matching TRBD1. The CDR3 length is 15 residues. Germline CDR1 is SGHRS and CDR2 is YFSETQ. With 1 base clipped from V and 4 bases from J, the junction kept 7 bases outside the gene matches. Here the CDR3 reads CASSLYDRVPETQYF. The CDR3 DNA reads TGCGCCAGCAGCTTGTATGACAGGGTCCCAGAGACCCAGTACTTC.

The genes are TRBV18 and TRBJ2-1; D may be TRBD2 (6 bases). This CDR3 contains 15 residues. CDR1 and CDR2 from the germline V gene are KGHSH and LQKENI. V gave up 5 bases and J gave up 4 bases, with 15 bases separating them. CDR3 DNA sequence: TGTGCCAGCTCATGGGGGGTTCCTCAATACAATGAGCAGTTCTTC. This sequence encodes CASSWGVPQYNEQFF.

This sequence joins TRBV7-6 and TRBJ2-6, with a weak D call TRBD1 (5 bases). Trimming cost V 5 bases and J 1 base, with 18 bases left between them. CDR1 and CDR2 (germline): SGHVS, FNYEAQ. This CDR3 is 18 amino acids long. CDR3 sequence reads: CASSLGHELLSGANVLTF. The CDR3 DNA reads as TGTGCCAGCAGCCTCGGACACGAACTCCTATCTGGGGCCAACGTCCTGACTTTC.